This entry features one T cell receptor beta chain sequence. Its antigen is undetermined. Second doses that came at about 4 or about 12 weeks were put together. The sample belongs to a study of T cell responses to AZD1222 COVID-19 vaccine. Findings and caveats of the study: The sample set comprised mostly white British donors with more females, and clonal diversity was possibly underestimated.

The assay was immunoSEQ multiplex PCR, and TCRdb's table has in-frame clones only and misses some. Altogether 150,000 to 200,000 clones are present, roughly 91% being singletons, with the ten largest covering about 5.9%. This CDR3 is 17 amino acids long. V lost 5 bases, J lost 4 bases, and 15 bases stayed unmatched. Per the germline V gene, CDR1 is LNHDA and CDR2 is SQIVND (reference sequence). The V and J genes are TRBV19 and TRBJ1-2, with TRBD1 identical over 8 bases. The source of this sequence is an adult who received the AZD1222 COVID-19 vaccine. Here the sequenced sample was peripheral blood, taken 28 days after the second AZD1222 dose. Here the CDR3 reads CASSSWDRSYMGYGYTF. The CDR3 DNA follows: TGTGCCAGTAGTTCCTGGGACAGGAGTTACATGGGCTATGGCTACACCTTC.